This T cell receptor beta chain originates from a study of CXCR3-negative and CXCR3-positive naive CD8 T cells. About this clonotype: Antigen unknown.

This CDR3 has 16 residues. Germline CDR1 is MDHEN and CDR2 is SYDVKM. All TRB cDNA libraries came from 5' RACE performed with UMI labels. Following a re-call of the 5' RACE reads, TCRdb has one entry per CDR3 protein and lacks DNA. The repertoire table contains approximately 26,000 distinct CDR3 sequences. General observations from the study: TRB CDR3 hydrophobicity was greater in CXCR3-positive naive cells than in CXCR3-negative naive cells. Memory CD8+ cells had much lower diversity, and both naive subsets had comparably high diversity. Researchers reported similar TRBV-TRBJ usage in naive CXCR3-negative and CXCR3-positive cells, though memory differed.

The chain has TRBV28 and TRBJ1-1; TCRdb reports TRBD1, a call that lacks DNA to check it against. Material: naive CXCR3- CD8+ T cells from blood. This sample's subset: CD45RO-CCR7+CD27+CD95- naive CD8+ T cells lacking CXCR3 (TNR3-). The receptor was isolated from a human donor in good health. Some clones in this sample may be carry-over from other donors' samples. CDR3 protein: CASRETGGSVNTEAFF.